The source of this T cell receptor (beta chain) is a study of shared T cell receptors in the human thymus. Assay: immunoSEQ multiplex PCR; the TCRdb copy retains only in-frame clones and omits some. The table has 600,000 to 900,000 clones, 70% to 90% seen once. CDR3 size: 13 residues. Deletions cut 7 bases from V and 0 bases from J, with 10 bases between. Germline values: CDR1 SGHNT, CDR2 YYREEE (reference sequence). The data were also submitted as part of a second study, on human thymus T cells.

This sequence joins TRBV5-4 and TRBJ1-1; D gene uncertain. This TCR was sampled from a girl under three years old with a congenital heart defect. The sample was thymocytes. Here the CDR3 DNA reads TGTGCCAGCGCGAACAGCTTGAACACTGAAGCTTTCTTT. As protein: CASANSLNTEAFF. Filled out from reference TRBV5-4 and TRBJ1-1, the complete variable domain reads ETGVTQSPTHLIKTRGQQVTLRCSSQSGHNTVSWYQQALGQGPQFIFQYYREEENGRGNFPPRFSGLQFPNYSSELNVNALELDDSALYLCASANSLNTEAFFGQGTRLTVV.